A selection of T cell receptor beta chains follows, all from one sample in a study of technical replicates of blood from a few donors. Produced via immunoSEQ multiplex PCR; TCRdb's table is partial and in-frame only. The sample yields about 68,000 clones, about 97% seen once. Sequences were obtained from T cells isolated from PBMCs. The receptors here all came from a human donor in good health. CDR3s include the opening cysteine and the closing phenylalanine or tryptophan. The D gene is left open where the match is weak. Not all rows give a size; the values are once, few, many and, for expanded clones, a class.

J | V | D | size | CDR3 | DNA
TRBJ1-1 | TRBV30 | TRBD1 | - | CAWMRGGFMNTEAFF | TGTGCCTGGATGAGAGGGGGCTTTATGAACACTGAAGCTTTCTTT
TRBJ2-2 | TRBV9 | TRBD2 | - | CASSVDMMAGVASGGELFF | TGTGCCAGCAGCGTAGACATGATGGCGGGAGTCGCGAGTGGCGGGGAGCTGTTTTTT
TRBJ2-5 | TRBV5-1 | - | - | CASSPGHSQETQYF | TGCGCCAGCAGCCCGGGACACTCTCAAGAGACCCAGTACTTC
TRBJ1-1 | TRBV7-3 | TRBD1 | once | CASSWGTGRSDTEAFF | TGTGCCAGCAGCTGGGGGACAGGGAGGTCCGACACTGAAGCTTTCTTT
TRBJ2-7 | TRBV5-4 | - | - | CASSLEGGGGKYF | TGTGCCAGCAGCTTGGAGGGAGGAGGAGGGAAGTACTTC
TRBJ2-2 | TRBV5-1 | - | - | CASSVTVVATGELFF | TGCGCCAGCAGCGTGACAGTTGTGGCCACCGGGGAGCTGTTTTTT
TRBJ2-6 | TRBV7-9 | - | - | CASSFPRVGANVLTF | TGTGCCAGCAGCTTTCCCAGGGTTGGGGCCAACGTCCTGACTTTC
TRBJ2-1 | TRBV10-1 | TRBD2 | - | CASSEAGLAVNEQFF | TGCGCCAGCAGTGAAGCGGGACTAGCGGTAAATGAGCAGTTCTTC
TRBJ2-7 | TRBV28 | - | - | CASTVNWSSYEQYF | TGTGCCAGCACCGTGAACTGGTCCTCCTACGAGCAGTACTTC
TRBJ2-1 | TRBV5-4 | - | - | CASSPDSYNEQFF | TGTGCCAGCAGTCCAGACTCCTACAATGAGCAGTTCTTC
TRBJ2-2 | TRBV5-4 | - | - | CASSLGLEYRELFF | TGTGCCAGCAGCCTGGGACTTGAATACCGGGAGCTGTTTTTT
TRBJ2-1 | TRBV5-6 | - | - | CASSQLGSSGHPYNEQFF | TGTGCCAGCAGCCAGCTTGGGTCTTCAGGACACCCCTACAATGAGCAGTTCTTC
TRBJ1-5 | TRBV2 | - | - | CASSEGRNNNQPQHF | TGTGCCAGCAGTGAGGGCAGAAATAACAATCAGCCCCAGCATTTT
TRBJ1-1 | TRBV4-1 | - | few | CASSQYRDLNTEAFF | TGCGCCAGCAGCCAATACAGGGATTTGAACACTGAAGCTTTCTTT
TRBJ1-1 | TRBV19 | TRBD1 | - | CASKGTGEAFF | TGTGCCAGTAAAGGGACAGGGGAAGCTTTCTTT
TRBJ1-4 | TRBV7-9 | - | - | CATKGQDEKLFF | TGTGCCACCAAAGGACAAGATGAAAAACTGTTTTTT
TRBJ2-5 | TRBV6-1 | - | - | CASRSSGQETQYF | TGTGCCAGCAGAAGTAGCGGCCAAGAGACCCAGTACTTC
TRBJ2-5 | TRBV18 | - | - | CASSPRAEIQETQYF | TGTGCCAGCTCACCACGCGCGGAGATTCAAGAGACCCAGTACTTC
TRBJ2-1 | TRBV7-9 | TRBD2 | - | CASSHRTSGYNEQFF | TGTGCCAGCAGCCATAGGACTAGCGGATACAATGAGCAGTTCTTC
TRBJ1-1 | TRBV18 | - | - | CASSPLGVNTEAFF | TGTGCCAGCTCACCACTCGGGGTGAACACTGAAGCTTTCTTT
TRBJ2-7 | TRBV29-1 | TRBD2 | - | CSVGTGTSGSYEQYF | TGCAGCGTTGGGACCGGGACTAGCGGTTCCTACGAGCAGTACTTC
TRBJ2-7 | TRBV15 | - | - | CATSRDSSGYEQYF | TGTGCCACCAGCAGAGATAGTAGCGGCTACGAGCAGTACTTC
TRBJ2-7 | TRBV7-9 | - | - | CASSLAGASGEQYF | TGTGCCAGCAGCTTAGCGGGGGCCTCGGGAGAGCAGTACTTC
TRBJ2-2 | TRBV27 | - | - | CASSFRSTGELFF | TGTGCCAGCAGTTTTCGTTCTACCGGGGAGCTGTTTTTT
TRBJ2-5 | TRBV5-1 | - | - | CASRAGYQETQYF | TGCGCCAGCAGGGCAGGGTACCAAGAGACCCAGTACTTC
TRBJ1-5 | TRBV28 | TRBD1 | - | CASSLLDRAIGPQHF | TGTGCCAGCAGTTTATTAGACAGGGCCATCGGGCCCCAGCATTTT
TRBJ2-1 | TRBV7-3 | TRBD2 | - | CASSLSALSGSSYNEQFF | TGTGCCAGCAGTTTATCCGCCTTGAGCGGGAGCTCCTACAATGAGCAGTTCTTC
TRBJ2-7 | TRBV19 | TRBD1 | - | CASSRGTGSSYEQYF | TGTGCCAGTAGTAGGGGGACAGGTTCCTCCTACGAGCAGTACTTC
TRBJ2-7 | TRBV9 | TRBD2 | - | CASSVGGLVHEQYF | TGTGCCAGCAGCGTAGGGGGACTAGTGCACGAGCAGTACTTC
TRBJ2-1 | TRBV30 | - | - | CAWSVIAGNEQFF | TGTGCCTGGAGTGTCATCGCGGGCAATGAGCAGTTCTTC
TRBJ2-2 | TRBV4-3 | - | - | CASRGGVNTGELFF | TGCGCCAGCCGAGGGGGGGTGAACACCGGGGAGCTGTTTTTT
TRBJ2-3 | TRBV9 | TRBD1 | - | CASSISGTGVTDTQYF | TGTGCCAGCAGCATCTCCGGGACAGGGGTTACAGATACGCAGTATTTT
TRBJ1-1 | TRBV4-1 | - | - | CASSPSWKDSEAFF | TGCGCCAGCAGCCCTAGTTGGAAGGATAGCGAAGCTTTCTTT
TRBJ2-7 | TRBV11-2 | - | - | CASSLIPGYEQYF | TGTGCCAGCAGCTTAATCCCGGGTTACGAGCAGTACTTC
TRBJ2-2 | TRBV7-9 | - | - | CASSLARAGELFF | TGTGCCAGCAGCTTAGCGCGGGCCGGGGAGCTGTTTTTT
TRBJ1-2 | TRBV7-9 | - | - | CASSLDYGYTF | TGTGCCAGCAGCCTTGACTATGGCTACACCTTC
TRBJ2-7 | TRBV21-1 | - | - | CASSKSRTLGFYEQYF | TGTGCCAGCAGCAAAAGTAGGACTCTAGGATTCTACGAGCAGTACTTC
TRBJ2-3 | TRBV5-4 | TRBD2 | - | CASSSGLTSVDTQYF | TGTGCCAGCAGCTCGGGACTAACCTCTGTAGATACGCAGTATTTT
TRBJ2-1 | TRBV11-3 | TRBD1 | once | CASSLDRDRINEQFF | TGTGCCAGCAGCTTAGACCGGGACAGAATCAATGAGCAGTTCTTC
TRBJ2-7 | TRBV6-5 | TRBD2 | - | CASAYGGLASYEQYF | TGTGCCAGCGCCTACGGGGGACTAGCGTCTTACGAGCAGTACTTC
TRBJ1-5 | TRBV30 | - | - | CAWSSGRPSNQPQHF | TGTGCCTGGAGTTCTGGGAGACCCAGCAATCAGCCCCAGCATTTT
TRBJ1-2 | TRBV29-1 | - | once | CSAYEGNYGYTF | TGCAGCGCCTACGAGGGTAACTATGGCTACACCTTC
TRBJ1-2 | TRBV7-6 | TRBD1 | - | CASSSDRGNGYTF | TGTGCCAGCAGCTCAGACAGGGGTAATGGCTACACCTTC
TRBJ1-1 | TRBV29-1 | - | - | CSVVKPQGWAFF | TGCAGCGTCGTCAAACCTCAGGGGTGGGCTTTCTTT
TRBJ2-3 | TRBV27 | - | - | CASSRGAPMGTDTQYF | TGTGCCAGCAGTCGGGGAGCCCCTATGGGGACAGATACGCAGTATTTT
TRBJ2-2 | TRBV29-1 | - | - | CSVSQGAVLTGELFF | TGCAGCGTTTCCCAGGGCGCCGTCCTCACCGGGGAGCTGTTTTTT
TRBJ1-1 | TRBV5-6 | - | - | CASSRLPNRFNTEAFF | TGTGCCAGCAGCCGGCTTCCGAACAGATTCAACACTGAAGCTTTCTTT
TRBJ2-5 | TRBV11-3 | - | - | CASSLGRGSETQYF | TGTGCCAGCAGCTTAGGCAGGGGATCGGAGACCCAGTACTTC
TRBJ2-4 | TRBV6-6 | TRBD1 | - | CASSPMGQSKNIQYF | TGTGCCAGCAGTCCAATGGGACAGAGCAAAAACATTCAGTACTTC
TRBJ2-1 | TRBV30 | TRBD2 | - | CAWSVRLAGDNEQFF | TGTGCCTGGAGTGTAAGGCTAGCGGGAGACAATGAGCAGTTCTTC